This TCR beta chain is from a study of T cells in tuberculosis. Sequencing was performed with immunoSEQ multiplex PCR; in TCRdb, only in-frame clones are kept and a portion is missing. The data contain 28,000 or so clones, roughly 90% of them singletons. Overall study findings and caveats: Classification accuracy was 87% (AUROC 0.8 to 0.9) with the GMM-specific repertoire.

Adolescents were screened for latent TB by skin test and IGRA. The CDR3 is 13 amino acids. Trimming pared 6 bases from V and 0 bases from J, leaving 7 bases between. CDR1 is SEHNR, CDR2 FQNEAQ, per germline (reference sequence). This clone appeared a single time. Its specificity is not known. The sample consisted of PBMCs. This TCR derives from a donor aged 5 to 30 with latent tuberculosis or without tuberculosis infection. The rearrangement joins TRBV7-9 to TRBJ2-3; perhaps TRBD2 as D (6 bases). For the CDR3, the DNA is TGTGCCAGCAGAGGGACTAGCACAGATACGCAGTATTTT. It specifies CASRGTSTDTQYF.